The entry below gives a single T cell receptor beta chain sequence along with its context. In this sample, this clonotype turned up a few times. Which antigen it targets is not known. Base qualities are not at hand, and no much larger clone is one base apart. The library was generated by RACE. The sequencing machine was a NextSeq 500. Library preparation attached unique molecular identifiers to individual cDNA molecules for quantitative, reproducible TCR counting. The authors processed their data as follows. Samples had a median of approximately 96,000 TCRs, with a range from roughly 23,224 to 750,000. The Decombinator software suite was used to annotate the V, J and CDR3 of the TCR reads. For the PS versus PT1 abundance plots, all samples were subsampled to the same number of TCRs (28,000). TCRs were defined as expanded if absent before sensitization and observed at least eight times at the 2-week time point. Using fastp trimming at Q25 and MiXCR clonotype assembly, TCRdb reanalyzed the public sequencing data and kept in-frame beta chains. Entries that share a CDR3 protein sequence are merged under the most common genes and DNA. The V and J calls, along with clone size, are taken from TCRdb and not from the paper's own processing. Here the sample has some 65,000 distinct CDR3 sequences; about 6.5% occur a single time. The top ten clonotypes cover around 3.4% of the sample.

The intended sense of this specimen's time point label: healthy volunteer bleed at 6 weeks. Unfractionated whole blood was collected in Tempus Blood RNA tubes, and total RNA was extracted from that blood. About five healthy volunteers served as TCR sequencing controls and were bled at day 0, 2 weeks and 6 weeks. This sample is part of a study of human T cells and chemical hapten exposure (dated by TCRdb to the early 2020s). For the wider study: Libraries were pooled for sequencing, and per-sample TCR yields varied mainly because of small differences in library volumes within the pool. The study tracked peripheral blood TCR repertoire changes in vivo during primary and secondary sensitization to the hapten diphenylcyclopropenone (DPC) in alopecia patients. Each blood RNA sample was used to sequence both TCR alpha and TCR beta chains. Overall study results and their limits: After repeated subsampling, changes were observed in the strength of the expansion versus patch-test correlation and in the threshold at which the correlation became significant. DPC sensitization did not change the number of TCRs with a frequency above 1 in 1000, and there was no evidence of changes in global repertoire structure.

The CDR3, cysteine through phenylalanine, is 14 amino acids long. The DNA shown is the 42-base CDR3, in frame from base 1. Unmatched junction bases come to 7, with V trimmed by 6 bases and J by 9 bases. CDR1 is given as LNHDA and CDR2 as SQIVND, both from the germline V gene (reference sequence). The receptor comes from a female donor in good health. Some clones in this sample may be carry-over from other donors' samples. The sample consisted of whole blood. The chain employs TRBV19 and TRBJ2-1, with 11 bases aligning to TRBD2. The DNA sequence is given as TGTGCCAGTAGAACTAGCGGGAGTCTTACTGAGCAGTTCTTC. This codes for CASRTSGSLTEQFF. Joined to the reference TRBV19 and TRBJ2-1 proteins, this CDR3 gives the full variable domain: DGGITQSPKYLFRKEGQNVTLSCEQNLNHDAMYWYRQDPGQGLRLIYYSQIVNDFQKGDIAEGYSVSREKKESFPLTVTSAQKNPTAFYLCASRTSGSLTEQFFGPGTRLTVL.